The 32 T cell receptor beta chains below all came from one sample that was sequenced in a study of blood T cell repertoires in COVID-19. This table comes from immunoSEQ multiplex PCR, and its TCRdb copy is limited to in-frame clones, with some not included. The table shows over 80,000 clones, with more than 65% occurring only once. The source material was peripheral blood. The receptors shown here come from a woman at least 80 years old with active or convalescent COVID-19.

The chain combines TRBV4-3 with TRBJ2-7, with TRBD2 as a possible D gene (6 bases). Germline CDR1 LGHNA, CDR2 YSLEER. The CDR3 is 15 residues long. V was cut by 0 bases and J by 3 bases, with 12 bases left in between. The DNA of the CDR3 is TGCGCCAGCAGCCAAGATTTACTAGCTGGCTACGAGCAGTACTTC. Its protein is CASSQDLLAGYEQYF.

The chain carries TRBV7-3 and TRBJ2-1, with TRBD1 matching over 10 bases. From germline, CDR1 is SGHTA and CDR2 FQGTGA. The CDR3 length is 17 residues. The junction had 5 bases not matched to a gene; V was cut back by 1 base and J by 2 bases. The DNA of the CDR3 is TGTGCCAGCAGCTTAAATCCAGGGACAGGGGCCTACAATGAGCAGTTCTTC. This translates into CASSLNPGTGAYNEQFF.

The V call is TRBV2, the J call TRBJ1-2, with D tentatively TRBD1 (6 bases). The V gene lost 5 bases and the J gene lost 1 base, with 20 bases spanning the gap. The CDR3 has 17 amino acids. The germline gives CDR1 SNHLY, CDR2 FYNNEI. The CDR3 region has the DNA TGTGCCAGCAGTATAAGACAGGCCCGGGCCTTTAACTATGGCTACACCTTC. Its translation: CASSIRQARAFNYGYTF.

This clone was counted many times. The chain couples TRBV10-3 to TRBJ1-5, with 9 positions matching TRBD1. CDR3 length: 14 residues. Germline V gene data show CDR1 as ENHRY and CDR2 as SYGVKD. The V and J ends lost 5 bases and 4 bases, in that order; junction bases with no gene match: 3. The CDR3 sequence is CAISRTGDNQPQHF. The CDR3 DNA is TGTGCCATCAGTAGGACAGGGGATAATCAGCCCCAGCATTTT.

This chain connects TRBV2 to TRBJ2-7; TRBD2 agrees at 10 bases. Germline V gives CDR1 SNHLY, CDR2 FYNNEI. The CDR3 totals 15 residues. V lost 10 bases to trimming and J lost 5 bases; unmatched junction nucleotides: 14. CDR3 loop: CATLGISGRTNEQYF. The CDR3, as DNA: TGTGCCACCTTGGGAATTAGCGGGAGGACAAACGAGCAGTACTTC.

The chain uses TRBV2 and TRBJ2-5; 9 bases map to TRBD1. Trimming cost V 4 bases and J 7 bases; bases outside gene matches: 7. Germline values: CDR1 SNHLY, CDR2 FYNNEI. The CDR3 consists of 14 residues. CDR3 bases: TGTGCCAGCAGTGTATGGACAGGGGACGGGACCCAGTACTTC. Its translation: CASSVWTGDGTQYF.

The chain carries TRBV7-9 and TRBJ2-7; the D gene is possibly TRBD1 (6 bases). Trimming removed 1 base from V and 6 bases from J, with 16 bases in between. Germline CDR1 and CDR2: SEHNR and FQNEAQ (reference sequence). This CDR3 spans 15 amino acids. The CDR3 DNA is TGTGCCAGCAGCTTAGTAGGACAGCTGGGGGCCGAGCAGTACTTC. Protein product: CASSLVGQLGAEQYF. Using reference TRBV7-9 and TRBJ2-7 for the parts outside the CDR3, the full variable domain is DTGVSQNPRHKITKRGQNVTFRCDPISEHNRLYWYRQTLGQGPEFLTYFQNEAQLEKSRLLSDRFSAERPKGSFSTLEIQRTEQGDSAMYLCASSLVGQLGAEQYFGPGTRLTVT.

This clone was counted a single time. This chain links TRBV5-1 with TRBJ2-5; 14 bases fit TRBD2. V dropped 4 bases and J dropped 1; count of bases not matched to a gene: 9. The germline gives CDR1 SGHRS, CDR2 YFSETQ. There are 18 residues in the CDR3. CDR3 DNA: TGCGCCAGCAGCGCCGGGACTAGCGGGGGTGGGATCCAAGAGACCCAGTACTTC. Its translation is CASSAGTSGGGIQETQYF.

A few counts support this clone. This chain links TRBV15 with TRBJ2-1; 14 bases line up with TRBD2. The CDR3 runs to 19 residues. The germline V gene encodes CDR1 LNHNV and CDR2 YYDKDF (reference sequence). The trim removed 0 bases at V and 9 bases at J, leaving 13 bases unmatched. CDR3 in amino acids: CATSRDKKGLAGGWSEQFF. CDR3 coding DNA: TGTGCCACCAGCAGAGATAAGAAAGGACTAGCGGGAGGATGGAGTGAGCAGTTCTTC.

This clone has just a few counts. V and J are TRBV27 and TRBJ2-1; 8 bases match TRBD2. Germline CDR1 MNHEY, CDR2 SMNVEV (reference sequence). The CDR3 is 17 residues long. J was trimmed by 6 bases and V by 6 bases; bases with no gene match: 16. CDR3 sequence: CASSPVSFSGGPNEQFF. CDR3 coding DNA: TGTGCCAGCAGCCCCGTTTCCTTTTCGGGAGGGCCCAATGAGCAGTTCTTC.

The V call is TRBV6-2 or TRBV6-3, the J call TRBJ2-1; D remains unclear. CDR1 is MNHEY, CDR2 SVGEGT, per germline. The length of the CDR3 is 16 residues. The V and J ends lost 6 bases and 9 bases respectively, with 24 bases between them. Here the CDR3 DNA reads TGTGCCAGCAGCCCTCTAGTCCTTTCTTGGGTCGGTGAGCAGTTCTTC. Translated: CASSPLVLSWVGEQFF.

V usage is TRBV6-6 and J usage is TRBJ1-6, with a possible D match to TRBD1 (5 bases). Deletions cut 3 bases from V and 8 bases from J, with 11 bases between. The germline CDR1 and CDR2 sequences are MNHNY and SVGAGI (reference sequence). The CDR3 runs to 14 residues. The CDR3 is CASSYRDSDSPLHF. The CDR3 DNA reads TGTGCCAGCAGTTATCGGGACTCTGATTCACCCCTCCACTTT.

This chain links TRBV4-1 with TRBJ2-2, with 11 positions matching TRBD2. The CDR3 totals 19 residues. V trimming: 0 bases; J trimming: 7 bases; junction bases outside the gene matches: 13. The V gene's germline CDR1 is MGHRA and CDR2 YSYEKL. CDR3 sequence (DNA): TGCGCCAGCAGCCAAGATCTTCGTTTAGCGGGAGGGCCCTTCGGGGAGCTGTTTTTT. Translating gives CASSQDLRLAGGPFGELFF.

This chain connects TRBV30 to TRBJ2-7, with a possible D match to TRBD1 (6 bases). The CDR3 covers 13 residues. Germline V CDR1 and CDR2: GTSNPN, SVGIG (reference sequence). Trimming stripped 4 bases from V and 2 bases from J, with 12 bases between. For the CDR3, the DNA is TGTGCCTGGACGGACAGCCTGGCCTACGAGCAGTACTTC. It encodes CAWTDSLAYEQYF. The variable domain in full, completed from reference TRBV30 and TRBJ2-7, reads SQTIHQWPATLVQPVGSPLSLECTVEGTSNPNLYWYRQAAGRGLQLLFYSVGIGQISSEVPQNLSASRPQDRQFILSSKKLLLSDSGFYLCAWTDSLAYEQYFGPGTRLTVT.

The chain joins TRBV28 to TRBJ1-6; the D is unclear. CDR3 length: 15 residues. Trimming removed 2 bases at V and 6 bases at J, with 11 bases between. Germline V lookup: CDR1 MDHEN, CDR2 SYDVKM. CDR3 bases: TGTGCCAGCAGTTTACCACCAGCGACTAATTCACCCCTCCACTTT. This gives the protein CASSLPPATNSPLHF.

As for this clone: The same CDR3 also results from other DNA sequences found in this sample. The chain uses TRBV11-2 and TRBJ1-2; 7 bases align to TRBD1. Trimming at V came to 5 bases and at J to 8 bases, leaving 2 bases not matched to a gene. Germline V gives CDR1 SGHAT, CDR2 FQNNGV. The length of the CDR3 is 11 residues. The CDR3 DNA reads TGTGCCAGCAGCACAGGGGTCGGCTACACCTTC. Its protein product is CASSTGVGYTF.

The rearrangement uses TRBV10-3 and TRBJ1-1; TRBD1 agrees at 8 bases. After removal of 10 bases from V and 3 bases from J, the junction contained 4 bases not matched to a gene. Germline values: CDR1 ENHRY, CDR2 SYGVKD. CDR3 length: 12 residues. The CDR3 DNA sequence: TGTGCCACCAGGGGGCCCGACACTGAAGCTTTCTTT. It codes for CATRGPDTEAFF.

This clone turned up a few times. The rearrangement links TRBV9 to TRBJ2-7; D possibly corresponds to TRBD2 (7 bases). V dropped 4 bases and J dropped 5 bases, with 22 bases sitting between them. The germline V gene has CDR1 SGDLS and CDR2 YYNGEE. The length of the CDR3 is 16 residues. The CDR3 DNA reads TGTGCCAGCAGCACCGATCCTCGGGGGGCGTCGAACGAGCAGTACTTC. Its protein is CASSTDPRGASNEQYF.

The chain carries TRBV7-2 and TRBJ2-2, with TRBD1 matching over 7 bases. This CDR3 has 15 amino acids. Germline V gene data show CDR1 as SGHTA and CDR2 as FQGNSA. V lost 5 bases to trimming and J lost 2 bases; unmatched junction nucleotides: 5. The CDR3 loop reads CASSRRDRNTGELFF. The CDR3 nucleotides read TGTGCCAGCAGCCGCCGGGACAGAAACACCGGGGAGCTGTTTTTT.

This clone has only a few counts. The CDR3 DNA follows: TGTGCCAGCAGTTACGAGGGACTGTCAGGGACGTATGGCTACACCTTC. Translated: CASSYEGLSGTYGYTF. The chain uses TRBV6-5 and TRBJ1-2; tentatively, D is TRBD1 (5 bases). The CDR3 contains 16 residues. Looked up from germline, CDR1 is MNHEY and CDR2 is SVGAGI. Trimming pared 2 bases from V and 5 bases from J, leaving 18 bases between.

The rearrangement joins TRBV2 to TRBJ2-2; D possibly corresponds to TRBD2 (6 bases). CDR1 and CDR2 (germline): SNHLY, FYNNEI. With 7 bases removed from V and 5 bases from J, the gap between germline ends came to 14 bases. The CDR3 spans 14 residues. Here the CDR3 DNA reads TGTGCCAGCACGCTGGAGGGAGGTACCGGGGAGCTGTTTTTT. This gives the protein CASTLEGGTGELFF.

The CDR3 is CASSFRAQGSDIQYF. DNA for the CDR3: TGTGCCAGCAGCTTCCGTGCTCAGGGTTCGGACATTCAGTACTTC. The rearrangement joins TRBV7-2 to TRBJ2-4; TRBD1 is a possible D gene (5 bases). V lost 3 bases, J lost 8 bases, and 17 bases lay in between. Germline-derived CDR1 and CDR2 are SGHTA and FQGNSA. The CDR3 sequence is 15 residues long.

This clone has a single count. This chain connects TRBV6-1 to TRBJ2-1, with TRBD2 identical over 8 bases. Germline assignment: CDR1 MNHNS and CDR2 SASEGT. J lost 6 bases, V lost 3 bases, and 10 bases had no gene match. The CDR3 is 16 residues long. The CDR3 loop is CASSDPGGAAGNEQFF. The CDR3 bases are TGTGCCAGCAGTGATCCGGGAGGGGCGGCAGGCAATGAGCAGTTCTTC.

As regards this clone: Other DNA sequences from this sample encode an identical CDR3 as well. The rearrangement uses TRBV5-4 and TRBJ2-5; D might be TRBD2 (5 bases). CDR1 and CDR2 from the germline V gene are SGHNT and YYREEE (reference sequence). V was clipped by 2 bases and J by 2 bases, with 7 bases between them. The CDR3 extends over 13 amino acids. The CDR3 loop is CASSFGGQETQYF. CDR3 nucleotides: TGTGCCAGCAGCTTTGGAGGTCAAGAGACCCAGTACTTC. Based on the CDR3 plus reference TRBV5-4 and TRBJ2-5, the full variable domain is ETGVTQSPTHLIKTRGQQVTLRCSSQSGHNTVSWYQQALGQGPQFIFQYYREEENGRGNFPPRFSGLQFPNYSSELNVNALELDDSALYLCASSFGGQETQYFGPGTRLLVL.

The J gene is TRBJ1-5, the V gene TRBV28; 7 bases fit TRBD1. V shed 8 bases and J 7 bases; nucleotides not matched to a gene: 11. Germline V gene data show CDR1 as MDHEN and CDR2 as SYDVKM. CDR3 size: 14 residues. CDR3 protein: CASHQGGMVQPQHF. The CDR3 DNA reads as TGTGCCAGCCACCAAGGGGGCATGGTACAGCCCCAGCATTTT.

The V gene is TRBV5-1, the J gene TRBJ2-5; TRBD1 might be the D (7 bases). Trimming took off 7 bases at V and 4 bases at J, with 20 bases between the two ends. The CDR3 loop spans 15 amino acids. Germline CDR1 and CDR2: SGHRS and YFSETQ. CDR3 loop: CASDPTGAGGETQYF. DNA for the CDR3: TGCGCCAGCGATCCGACGGGGGCAGGGGGAGAGACCCAGTACTTC.

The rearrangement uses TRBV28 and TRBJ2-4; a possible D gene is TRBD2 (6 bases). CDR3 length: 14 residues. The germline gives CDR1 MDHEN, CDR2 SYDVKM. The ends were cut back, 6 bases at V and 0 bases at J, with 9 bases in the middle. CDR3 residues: CASRKAGAKNIQYF. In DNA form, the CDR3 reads TGTGCCAGCAGGAAAGCGGGAGCCAAAAACATTCAGTACTTC.

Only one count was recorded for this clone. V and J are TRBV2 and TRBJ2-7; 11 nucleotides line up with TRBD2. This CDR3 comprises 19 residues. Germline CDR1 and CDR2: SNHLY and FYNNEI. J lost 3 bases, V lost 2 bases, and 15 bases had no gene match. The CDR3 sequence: CASSESFFGRLAGNYEQYF. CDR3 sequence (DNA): TGTGCCAGCAGTGAAAGTTTTTTTGGGCGACTAGCGGGGAACTACGAGCAGTACTTC. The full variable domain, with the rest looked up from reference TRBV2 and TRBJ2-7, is EPEVTQTPSHQVTQMGQEVILRCVPISNHLYFYWYRQILGQKVEFLVSFYNNEISEKSEIFDDQFSVERPDGSNFTLKIRSTKLEDSAMYFCASSESFFGRLAGNYEQYFGPGTRLTVT.

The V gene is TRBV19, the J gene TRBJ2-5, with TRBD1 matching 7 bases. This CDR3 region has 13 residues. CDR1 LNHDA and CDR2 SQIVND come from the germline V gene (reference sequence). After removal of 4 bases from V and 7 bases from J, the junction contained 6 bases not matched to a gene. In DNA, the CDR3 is TGTGCCAGTAGTAGAGGACAGGAAGGGACCCAGTACTTC. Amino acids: CASSRGQEGTQYF.

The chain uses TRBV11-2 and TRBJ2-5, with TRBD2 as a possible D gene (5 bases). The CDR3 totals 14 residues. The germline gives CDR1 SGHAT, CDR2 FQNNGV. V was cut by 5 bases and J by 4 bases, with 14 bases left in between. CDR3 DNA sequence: TGTGCCAGCAGCCCCAACCGGGGTGGAGAGACCCAGTACTTC. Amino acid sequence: CASSPNRGGETQYF.

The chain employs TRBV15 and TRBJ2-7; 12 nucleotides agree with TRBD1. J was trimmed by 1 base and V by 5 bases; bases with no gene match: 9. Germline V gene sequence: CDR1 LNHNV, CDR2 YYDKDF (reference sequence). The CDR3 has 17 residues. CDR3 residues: CATSSGTGGAPSYEQYF. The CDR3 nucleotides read TGTGCCACCAGCTCCGGGACAGGGGGCGCGCCGTCCTACGAGCAGTACTTC.

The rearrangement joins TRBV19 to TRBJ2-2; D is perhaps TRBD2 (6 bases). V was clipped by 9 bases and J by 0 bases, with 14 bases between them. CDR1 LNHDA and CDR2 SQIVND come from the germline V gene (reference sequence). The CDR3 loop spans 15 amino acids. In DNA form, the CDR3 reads TGTGCCAGAAACGCGACTAGACCGAACACCGGGGAGCTGTTTTTT. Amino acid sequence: CARNATRPNTGELFF.